This TCR beta chain came from a study of tumor-infiltrating lymphocytes in localized non-small cell lung cancer. Study outcomes and limitations: Each assay used a separate piece of the same tissue. Not all patients were TCR sequenced, owing to tissue quantity.

Losses at the gene ends were 2 bases for V and 4 bases for J; bases not matched to a gene: 7. CDR1 is SEHNR and CDR2 is FQNEAQ in the germline V gene (reference sequence). The CDR3 loop spans 15 amino acids. Sequenced by immunoSEQ multiplex PCR; TCRdb stores in-frame clones only, minus some. The sample holds 9,500 to 15,000 clones; just over 85% are singletons and the top ten take approximately 9.3%. This clone was observed a handful of times. Antigen specificity is unknown. The clonotype comes from a human donor with non-small cell lung cancer. The sample comprised lung tumor tissue. This chain connects TRBV7-9 to TRBJ1-2; 7 bases line up with TRBD1. The CDR3 coding sequence is TGTGCCAGCAGCTTATATCGGACAGGCTTCTATGGCTACACCTTC. Protein sequence: CASSLYRTGFYGYTF.